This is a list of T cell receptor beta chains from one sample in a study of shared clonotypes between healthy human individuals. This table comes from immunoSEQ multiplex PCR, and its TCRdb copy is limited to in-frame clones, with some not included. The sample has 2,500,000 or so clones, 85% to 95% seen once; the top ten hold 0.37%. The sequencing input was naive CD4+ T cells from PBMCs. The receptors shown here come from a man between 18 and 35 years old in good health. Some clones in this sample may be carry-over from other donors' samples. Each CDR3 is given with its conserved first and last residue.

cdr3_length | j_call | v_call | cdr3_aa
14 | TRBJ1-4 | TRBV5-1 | CASSWTGGLEKLFF
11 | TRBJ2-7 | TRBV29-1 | CSVSTAGIPYF
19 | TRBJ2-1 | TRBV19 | CASSPGTSGRERGHNEQFF
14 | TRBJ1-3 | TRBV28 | CASSPGGPGNTIYF
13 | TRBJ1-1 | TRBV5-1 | CASSFRRNTEAFF
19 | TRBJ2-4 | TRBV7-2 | CASSIRTSGSSGAKNIQYF
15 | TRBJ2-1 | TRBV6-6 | CASSYSLATNNEQFF
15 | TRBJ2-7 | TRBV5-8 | CASSQPSGTVDEQYF
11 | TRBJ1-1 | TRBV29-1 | CSQDSLTEAFF
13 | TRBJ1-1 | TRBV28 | CASRTPEIAEAFF
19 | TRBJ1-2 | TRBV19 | CASTPSWGQGIGENYGYTF
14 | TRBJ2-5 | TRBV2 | CASINRGLGETQYF
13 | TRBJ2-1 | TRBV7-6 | CASSQGLAAEQFF
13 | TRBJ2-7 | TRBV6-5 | CASSSGTILEQYF
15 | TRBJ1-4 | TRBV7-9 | CASSLMSGDDEKLFF
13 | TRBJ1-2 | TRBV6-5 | CASSKDRSYGYTF
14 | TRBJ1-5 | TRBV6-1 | CASSGTGGPQPQHF
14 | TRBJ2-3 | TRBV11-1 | CASSPQERTDTQYF
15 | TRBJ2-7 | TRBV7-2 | CASSLPGHPSYEQYF
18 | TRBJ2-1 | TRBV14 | CASSQPNGSRRSYNEQFF
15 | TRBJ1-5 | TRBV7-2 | CASSPPPVGLQPQHF
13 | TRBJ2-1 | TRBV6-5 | CASSYHVRDEQFF
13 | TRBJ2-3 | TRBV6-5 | CASRTDSTDTQYF
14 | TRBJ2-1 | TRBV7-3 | CASSLNSLYNEQFF
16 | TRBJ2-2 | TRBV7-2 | CASSPRNGRVGGELFF
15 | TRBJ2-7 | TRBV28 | CASSSWTGAGGEQYF
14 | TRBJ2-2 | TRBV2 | CASRQGQGTGELFF
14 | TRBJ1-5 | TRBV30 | CAWSVAGRYQPQHF
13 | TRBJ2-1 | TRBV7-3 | CASSSHPDNEQFF
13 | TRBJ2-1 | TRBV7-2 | CASSLGAGDEQFF
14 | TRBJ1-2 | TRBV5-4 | CASSWDLGAAGYTF
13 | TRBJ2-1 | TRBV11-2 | CASRPSAALEQFF
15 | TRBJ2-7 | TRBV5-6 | CASSLVSGLYYEQYF
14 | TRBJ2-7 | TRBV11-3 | CASIYPGLPLEQYF
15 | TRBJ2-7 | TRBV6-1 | CASSERRRGTGEQYF
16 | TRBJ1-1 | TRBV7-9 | CASLGGGAGIYTEAFF
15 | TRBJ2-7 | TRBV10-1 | CASSDSFGTASRQYF
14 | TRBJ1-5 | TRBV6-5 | CASRTGRGDQPQHF
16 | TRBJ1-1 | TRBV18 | CASSPTSLTGITEAFF
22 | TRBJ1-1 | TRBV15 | CATSRESVVIWQGGNQATEAFF
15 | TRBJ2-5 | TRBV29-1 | CSVDTGRDIEETQYF
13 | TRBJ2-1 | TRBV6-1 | CASRRTVYNEQFF
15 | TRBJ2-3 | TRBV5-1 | CASSSDSGSTDTQYF
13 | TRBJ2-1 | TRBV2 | CASTERGNNEQFF
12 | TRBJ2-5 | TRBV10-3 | CAINGQGETQYF
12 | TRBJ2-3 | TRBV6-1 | CASRDYRDTQYF
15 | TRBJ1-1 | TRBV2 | CASSELGTGVTEAFF
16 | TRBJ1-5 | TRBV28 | CASSSTPGQGYQPQHF
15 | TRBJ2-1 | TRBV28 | CASSLIRTVYNEQFF
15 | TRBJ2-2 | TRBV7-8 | CASSQDRADTGELFF
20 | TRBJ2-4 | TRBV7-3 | CASSIVTKRVGSLAKNIQYF